One TCR beta chain is described in this entry. The antigen it recognizes is unknown. The sample holds no much larger clone one base away, and base qualities are not on file. The data were obtained in a study of cytomegalovirus exposure and HLA in healthy donors (dated by TCRdb to the late 2010s). Background for the entire study: According to a later analysis, one platform produced both the 120 validation repertoires and the 720 or so repertoires of the first cohort. The study was designed to test whether signatures of past pathogen exposure could be identified by cataloging public T cell receptors. Besides the first cohort of some 670 subjects, a separate validation cohort made up of over a hundred different subjects was used. To predict cytomegalovirus infection status, the study brought together high-throughput TCR immunosequencing, statistical association of individual TCRs with disease status, and machine learning. The paper's findings and limits, for the study overall: A later analysis found that TCRs clustered in the first cohort also tended to co-occur in the 120 or so validation repertoires, with 94% of cluster scores above 0. All 120 repertoires were used to score co-occurrence in the validation cohort in a later analysis, because that analysis had no HLA typing for the cohort. According to the authors, the approach could potentially be generalized to other disease states and immunological phenotypes. The study listed 150 to 200 TCR beta chains as associated with cytomegalovirus. A few of the identified cytomegalovirus-associated TCR beta chains were confirmed in vitro to be specific for cytomegalovirus antigens. While some public TCRs were present in many individuals, most TCR sequences turned up only very rarely across donors. The classifier was reported to diagnose cytomegalovirus status with high specificity and sensitivity in both the original and validation cohorts.

Library construction relied on the immunoSEQ multiplex PCR assay. The study's processing was this. A statistical classification framework was developed to diagnose cytomegalovirus status using the catalog of TCR beta chain sequences. This is the immuneACCESS table as TCRdb keeps it, with only in-frame sequences that have V and J called. A part of the clones is gone; compared with another copy, unresolved V genes explain less than half, and the rest is unexplained. The V and J calls and the clone size are those of that table, but D and trimming were determined from the DNA. The sample table lists 55,000 to 80,000 clones, approximately 95% of them with a count of one. Together, the top ten hold around 7% of the sample. The donors belonged to the validation cohort of over a hundred subjects, which was separate from the approximately 700-subject first cohort. V gives up 2 bases and J gives up 9 bases, and the segment between their germline ends measures 8 bases. The CDR1 and CDR2 encoded by the germline V gene are SNHLY and FYNNEI. The CDR3 runs 12 amino acids, cysteine and phenylalanine included. Kept here is only the CDR3 DNA, which spans 36 bases and is read in frame from base 1.

The receptor's source is a young woman in good health and CMV-seropositive. The chain is encoded by TRBV2 joined to TRBJ2-1; 5 matching bases give a weak D call of TRBD2. The sample was PBMCs. The CDR3 region has the sequence CASSESAGEQFF. The nucleotide sequence is given as TGTGCCAGCAGTGAATCGGCGGGTGAGCAGTTCTTC. Reference TRBV2 and TRBJ2-1 genes cover what lies past the CDR3, so the full variable domain is EPEVTQTPSHQVTQMGQEVILRCVPISNHLYFYWYRQILGQKVEFLVSFYNNEISEKSEIFDDQFSVERPDGSNFTLKIRSTKLEDSAMYFCASSESAGEQFFGPGTRLTVL.